The source of this T cell receptor beta chain is a study of blood T cell repertoires in COVID-19. Libraries were prepared by immunoSEQ multiplex PCR; TCRdb keeps only in-frame clonotypes and omits some of them. This table holds 150,000 to 200,000 clones, around 89% found once. V dropped 2 bases and J dropped 2; count of bases not matched to a gene: 6. The germline gives CDR1 KGHSH, CDR2 LQKENI. The CDR3 sequence is 16 residues long. Sequencing was done on a sample of peripheral blood. The rearrangement uses TRBV18 and TRBJ2-5; 9 nucleotides match TRBD2. The sequence came from a man between 35 and 55 years old with active or convalescent COVID-19. CDR3 sequence reads: CASSPFELAGQETQYF. In DNA form, the CDR3 reads TGTGCCAGCTCACCATTCGAGCTAGCGGGGCAAGAGACCCAGTACTTC.